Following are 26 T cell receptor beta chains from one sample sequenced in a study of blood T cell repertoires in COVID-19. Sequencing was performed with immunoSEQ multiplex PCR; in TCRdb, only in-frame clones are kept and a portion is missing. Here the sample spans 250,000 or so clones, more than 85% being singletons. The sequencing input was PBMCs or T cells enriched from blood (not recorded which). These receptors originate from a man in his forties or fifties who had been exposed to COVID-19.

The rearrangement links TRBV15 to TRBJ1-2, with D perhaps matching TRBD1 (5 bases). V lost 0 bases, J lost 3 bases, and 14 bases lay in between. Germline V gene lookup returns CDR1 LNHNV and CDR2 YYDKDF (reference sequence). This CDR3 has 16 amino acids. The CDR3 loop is CATSRDLGGTYYGYTF. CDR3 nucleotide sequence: TGTGCCACCAGCAGAGATCTGGGGGGAACATACTATGGCTACACCTTC.

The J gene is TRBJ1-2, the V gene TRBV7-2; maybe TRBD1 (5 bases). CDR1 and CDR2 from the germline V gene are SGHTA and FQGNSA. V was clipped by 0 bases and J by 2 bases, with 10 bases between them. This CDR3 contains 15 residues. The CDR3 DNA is TGTGCCAGCAGCTTAGCGGGGGGAGGGAACTATGGCTACACCTTC. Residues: CASSLAGGGNYGYTF. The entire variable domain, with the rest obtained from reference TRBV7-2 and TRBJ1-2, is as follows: GAGVSQSPSNKVTEKGKDVELRCDPISGHTALYWYRQSLGQGLEFLIYFQGNSAPDKSGLPSDRFSAERTGGSVSTLTIQRTQQEDSAVYLCASSLAGGGNYGYTFGSGTRLTVV.

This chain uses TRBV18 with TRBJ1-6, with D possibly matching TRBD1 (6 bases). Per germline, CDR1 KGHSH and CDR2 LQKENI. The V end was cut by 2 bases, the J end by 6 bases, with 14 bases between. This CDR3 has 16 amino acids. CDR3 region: CASSPSGTQTNSPLHF. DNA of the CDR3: TGTGCCAGCTCACCAAGTGGGACACAAACTAATTCACCCCTCCACTTT.

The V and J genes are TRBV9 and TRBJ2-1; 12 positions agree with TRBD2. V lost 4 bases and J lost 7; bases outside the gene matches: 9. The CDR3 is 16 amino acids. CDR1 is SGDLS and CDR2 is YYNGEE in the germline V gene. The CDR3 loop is CASSPSGRAGLNEQFF. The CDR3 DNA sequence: TGTGCCAGCAGCCCTAGCGGGAGGGCCGGGTTGAATGAGCAGTTCTTC. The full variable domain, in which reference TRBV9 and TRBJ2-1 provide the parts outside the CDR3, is DSGVTQTPKHLITATGQRVTLRCSPRSGDLSVYWYQQSLDQGLQFLIQYYNGEERAKGNILERFSAQQFPDLHSELNLSSLELGDSALYFCASSPSGRAGLNEQFFGPGTRLTVL.

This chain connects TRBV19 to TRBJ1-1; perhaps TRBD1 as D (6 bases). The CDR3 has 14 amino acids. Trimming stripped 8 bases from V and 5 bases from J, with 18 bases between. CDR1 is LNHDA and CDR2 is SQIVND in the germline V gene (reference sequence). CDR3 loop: CASLKGGRGTEAFF. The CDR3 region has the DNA TGTGCCAGTCTTAAGGGGGGGCGCGGTACTGAAGCTTTCTTT.

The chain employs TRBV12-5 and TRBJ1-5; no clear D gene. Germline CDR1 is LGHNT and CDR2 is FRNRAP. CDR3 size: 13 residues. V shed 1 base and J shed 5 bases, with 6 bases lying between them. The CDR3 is CASGLAPDQPQHF. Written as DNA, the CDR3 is TGTGCTAGTGGTTTGGCCCCTGATCAGCCCCAGCATTTT.

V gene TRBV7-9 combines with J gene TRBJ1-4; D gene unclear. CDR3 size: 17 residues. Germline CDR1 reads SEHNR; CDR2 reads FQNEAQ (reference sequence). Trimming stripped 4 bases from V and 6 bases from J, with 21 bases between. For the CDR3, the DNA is TGTGCCAGCAGCTCCTCCCCCTTGCGGTCGTCGGATGAAAAACTGTTTTTT. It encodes CASSSSPLRSSDEKLFF.

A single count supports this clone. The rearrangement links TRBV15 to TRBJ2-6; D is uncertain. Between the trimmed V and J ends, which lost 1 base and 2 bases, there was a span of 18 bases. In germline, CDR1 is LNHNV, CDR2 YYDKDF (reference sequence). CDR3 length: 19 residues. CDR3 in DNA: TGTGCCACCAGCAGAGGCCCCGCTTCGGTTTATACTGGGGCCAACGTCCTGACTTTC. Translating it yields CATSRGPASVYTGANVLTF.

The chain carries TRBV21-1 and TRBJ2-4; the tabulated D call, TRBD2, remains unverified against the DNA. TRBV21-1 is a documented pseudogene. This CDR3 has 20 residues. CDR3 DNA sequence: TGTGCCAGCAGCACGCCAGGAGGGCGTTGGTGTGGCATAGCCAAAAACATTCAGTACTTC. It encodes CASSTPGGRWCGIAKNIQYF.

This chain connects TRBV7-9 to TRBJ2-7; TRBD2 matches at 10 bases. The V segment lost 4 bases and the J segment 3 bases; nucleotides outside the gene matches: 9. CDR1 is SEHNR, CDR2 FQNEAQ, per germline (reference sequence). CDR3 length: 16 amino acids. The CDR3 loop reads CASSYYGLAENYEQYF. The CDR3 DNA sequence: TGTGCCAGCAGCTACTACGGACTAGCGGAAAACTACGAGCAGTACTTC.

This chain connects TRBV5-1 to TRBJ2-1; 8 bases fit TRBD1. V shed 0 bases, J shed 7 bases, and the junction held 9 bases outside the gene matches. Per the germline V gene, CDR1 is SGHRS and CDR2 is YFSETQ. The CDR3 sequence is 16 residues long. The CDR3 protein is CASSLVPGGHPNEQFF. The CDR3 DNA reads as TGCGCCAGCAGCTTGGTTCCAGGGGGCCACCCTAATGAGCAGTTCTTC.

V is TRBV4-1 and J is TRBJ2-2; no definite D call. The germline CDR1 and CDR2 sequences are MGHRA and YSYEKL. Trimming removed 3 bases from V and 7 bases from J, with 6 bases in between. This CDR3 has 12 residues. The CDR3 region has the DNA TGCGCCAGCAGCCATAATAGCGGGGAGCTGTTTTTT. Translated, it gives CASSHNSGELFF.

CDR3 DNA: TGCGCCAGCAGTAGTGGGGGGTTCGGGAACACTGAAGCTTTCTTT. Translated: CASSSGGFGNTEAFF. The gene calls are TRBV5-1 and TRBJ1-1; D might be TRBD1 (5 bases). Germline assignment: CDR1 SGHRS and CDR2 YFSETQ. Trimming left V 5 bases short and J 1 base short, with 15 bases between. The CDR3 is 15 amino acids.

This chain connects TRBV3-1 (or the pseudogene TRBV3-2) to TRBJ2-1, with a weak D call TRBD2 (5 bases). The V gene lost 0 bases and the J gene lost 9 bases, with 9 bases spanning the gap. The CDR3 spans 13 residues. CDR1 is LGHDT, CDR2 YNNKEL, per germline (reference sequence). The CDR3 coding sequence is TGTGCCAGCAGCCAAGAAATGGCGGGTGAGCAGTTCTTC. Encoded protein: CASSQEMAGEQFF.

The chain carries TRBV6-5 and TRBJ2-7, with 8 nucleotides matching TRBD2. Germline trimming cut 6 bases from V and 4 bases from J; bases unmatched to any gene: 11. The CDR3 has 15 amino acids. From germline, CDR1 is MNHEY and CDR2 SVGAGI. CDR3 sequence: CASRVTSGISYEQYF. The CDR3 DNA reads TGTGCCAGCAGAGTCACTAGCGGCATCAGTTACGAGCAGTACTTC.

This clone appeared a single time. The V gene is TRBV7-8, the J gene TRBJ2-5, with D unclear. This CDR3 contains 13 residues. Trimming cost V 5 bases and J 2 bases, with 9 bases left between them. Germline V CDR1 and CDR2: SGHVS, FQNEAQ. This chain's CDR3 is CASSGRFQETQYF. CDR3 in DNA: TGTGCCAGCAGCGGTAGATTTCAAGAGACCCAGTACTTC.

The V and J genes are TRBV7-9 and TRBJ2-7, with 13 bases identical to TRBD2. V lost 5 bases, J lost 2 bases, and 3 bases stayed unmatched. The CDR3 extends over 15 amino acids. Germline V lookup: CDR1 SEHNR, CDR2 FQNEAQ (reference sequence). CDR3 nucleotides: TGTGCCAGCAGCCTAACTAGCGGGAGGGCCTACGAGCAGTACTTC. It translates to CASSLTSGRAYEQYF. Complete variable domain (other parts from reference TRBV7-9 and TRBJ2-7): DTGVSQNPRHKITKRGQNVTFRCDPISEHNRLYWYRQTLGQGPEFLTYFQNEAQLEKSRLLSDRFSAERPKGSFSTLEIQRTEQGDSAMYLCASSLTSGRAYEQYFGPGTRLTVT.

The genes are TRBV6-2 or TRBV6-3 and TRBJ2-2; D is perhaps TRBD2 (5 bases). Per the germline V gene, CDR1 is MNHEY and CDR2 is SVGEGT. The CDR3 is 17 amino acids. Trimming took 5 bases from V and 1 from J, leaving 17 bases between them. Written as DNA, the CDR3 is TGTGCCAGCAGTCATAGTCCGGGAATGGTGAACACCGGGGAGCTGTTTTTT. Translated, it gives CASSHSPGMVNTGELFF.

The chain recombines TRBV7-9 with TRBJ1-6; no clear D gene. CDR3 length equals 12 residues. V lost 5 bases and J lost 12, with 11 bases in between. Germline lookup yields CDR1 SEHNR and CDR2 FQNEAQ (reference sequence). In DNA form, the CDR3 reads TGTGCCAGCAGCCGTGAGAGGGAACCCCTCCACTTT. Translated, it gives CASSREREPLHF.

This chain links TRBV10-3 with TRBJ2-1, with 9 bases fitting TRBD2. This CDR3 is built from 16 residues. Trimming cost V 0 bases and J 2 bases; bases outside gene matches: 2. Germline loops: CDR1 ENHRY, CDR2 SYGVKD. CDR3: CAISESGLATYNEQFF. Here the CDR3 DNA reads TGTGCCATCAGTGAGTCGGGACTAGCAACCTACAATGAGCAGTTCTTC.

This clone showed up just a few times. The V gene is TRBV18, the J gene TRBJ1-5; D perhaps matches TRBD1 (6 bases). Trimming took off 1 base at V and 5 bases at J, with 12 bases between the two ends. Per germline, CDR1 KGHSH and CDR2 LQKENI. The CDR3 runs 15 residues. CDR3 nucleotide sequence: TGTGCCAGCTCACCACGGAAAGGGGGGGATCAGCCCCAGCATTTT. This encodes CASSPRKGGDQPQHF.

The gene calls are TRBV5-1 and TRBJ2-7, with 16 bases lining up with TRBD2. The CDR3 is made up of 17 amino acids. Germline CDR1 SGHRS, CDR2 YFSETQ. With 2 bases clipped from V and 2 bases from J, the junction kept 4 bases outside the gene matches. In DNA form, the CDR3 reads TGCGCCAGCAGCTTAACCGGGACTAGCGGGAGGGCCTACGAGCAGTACTTC. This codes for CASSLTGTSGRAYEQYF. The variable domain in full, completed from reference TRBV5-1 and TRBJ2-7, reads KAGVTQTPRYLIKTRGQQVTLSCSPISGHRSVSWYQQTPGQGLQFLFEYFSETQRNKGNFPGRFSGRQFSNSRSEMNVSTLELGDSALYLCASSLTGTSGRAYEQYFGPGTRLTVT.

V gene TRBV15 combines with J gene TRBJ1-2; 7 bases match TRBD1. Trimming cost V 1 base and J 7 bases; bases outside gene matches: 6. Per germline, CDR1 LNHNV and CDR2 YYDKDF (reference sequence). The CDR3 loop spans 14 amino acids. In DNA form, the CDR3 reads TGTGCCACCAGCAGAGCTGGAGGGGGCGTTGGCTACACCTTC. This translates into CATSRAGGGVGYTF. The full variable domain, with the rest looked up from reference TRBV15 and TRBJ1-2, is DAMVIQNPRYQVTQFGKPVTLSCSQTLNHNVMYWYQQKSSQAPKLLFHYYDKDFNNEADTPDNFQSRRPNTSFCFLDIRSPGLGDTAMYLCATSRAGGGVGYTFGSGTRLTVV.

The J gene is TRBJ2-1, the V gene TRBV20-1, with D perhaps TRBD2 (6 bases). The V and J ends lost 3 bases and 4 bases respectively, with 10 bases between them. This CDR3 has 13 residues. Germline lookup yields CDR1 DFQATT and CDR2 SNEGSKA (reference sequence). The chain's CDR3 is CSASATRYNEQFF. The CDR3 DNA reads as TGCAGTGCTAGTGCGACTAGGTACAATGAGCAGTTCTTC.

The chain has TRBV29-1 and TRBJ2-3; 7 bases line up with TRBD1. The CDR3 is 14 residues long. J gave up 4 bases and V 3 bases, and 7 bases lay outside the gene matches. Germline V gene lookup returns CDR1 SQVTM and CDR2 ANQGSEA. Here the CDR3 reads CSVDLDRRSDTQYF. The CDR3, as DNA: TGCAGCGTTGACTTGGACAGGCGATCAGATACGCAGTATTTT.

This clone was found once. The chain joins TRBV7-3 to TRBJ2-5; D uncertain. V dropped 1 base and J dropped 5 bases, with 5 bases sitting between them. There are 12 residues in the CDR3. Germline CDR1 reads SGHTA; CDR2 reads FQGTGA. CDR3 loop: CASSLSAETQYF. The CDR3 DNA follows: TGTGCCAGCAGCTTAAGTGCGGAGACCCAGTACTTC.